The 29 T cell receptor beta chains presented below share a single source sample, sequenced in a study of T cell responses to AZD1222 COVID-19 vaccine. This table comes from immunoSEQ multiplex PCR, and its TCRdb copy is limited to in-frame clones, with some not included. The sample consists of about 110,000 clones, roughly 90% of them appearing once. The sequencing used peripheral blood, collected on day 0 of AZD1222 vaccination. These receptors originate from an adult in good health.

This chain connects TRBV28 to TRBJ1-3; tentatively, D is TRBD1 (6 bases). The CDR3 length is 18 residues. Trimming cost V 5 bases and J 1 base, with 21 bases left between them. Germline V CDR1 and CDR2: MDHEN, SYDVKM. The CDR3 coding sequence is TGTGCCAGCAGTCACGGCCCAAACAGGGCCGTATCTGGAAACACCATATATTTT. Amino acid sequence: CASSHGPNRAVSGNTIYF.

This sequence joins TRBV27 and TRBJ2-6; weak D call: TRBD1 (6 bases). Between the trimmed V and J ends, which lost 4 bases and 0 bases, there was a span of 13 bases. Germline CDR1 is MNHEY and CDR2 is SMNVEV (reference sequence). The CDR3 length is 17 residues. The CDR3 DNA reads as TGTGCCAGCAGTTCCCTGGACAGTTCCTCTGGGGCCAACGTCCTGACTTTC. As protein: CASSSLDSSSGANVLTF.

A note on this clone: An end of the junction does not agree with germline; a read error may underlie this. The chain recombines TRBV4-1 with TRBJ1-5; 7 bases fit TRBD1. The CDR3 is made up of 14 amino acids. Germline V gene data show CDR1 as MGHRA and CDR2 as YSYEKL. DNA of the CDR3: TGTGCCAGCTCGACAGGGACTAGCAATCAGCCCCAGCATTTT. This codes for CASSTGTSNQPQHF.

The CDR3 sequence: CSVVTGGHGELFF. The CDR3 nucleotides are TGCAGCGTTGTAACAGGGGGGCACGGGGAGCTGTTTTTT. J is TRBJ2-2 and V is TRBV29-1; the match to TRBD1 covers 8 bases. CDR1 is SQVTM, CDR2 ANQGSEA, per germline. CDR3 length: 13 residues. V was pared by 4 bases and J by 7 bases, with 5 bases of the junction left unmatched.

A single count supports this clone. The chain recombines TRBV11-3 with TRBJ1-6, with D hard to call. The germline gives CDR1 SGHNT, CDR2 YENEEA. CDR3 size: 15 residues. The V end was cut by 0 bases, the J end by 7 bases, with 10 bases between. CDR3 in amino acids: CASSLDLTANSPLHF. The CDR3 DNA reads as TGTGCCAGCAGCTTAGATCTCACAGCAAATTCACCCCTCCACTTT.

The V and J genes are TRBV7-2 and TRBJ2-1, with TRBD2 matching over 11 bases. Germline CDR1 reads SGHTA; CDR2 reads FQGNSA. V dropped 5 bases and J dropped 4; count of bases not matched to a gene: 4. CDR3 length equals 15 residues. This chain's CDR3 is CASSRGTSGYNEQFF. CDR3 in DNA: TGTGCCAGCAGCCGCGGGACTAGCGGTTACAATGAGCAGTTCTTC.

The chain combines TRBV3-1 (or the pseudogene TRBV3-2) with TRBJ2-7; maybe TRBD2 (6 bases). The CDR3 sequence is 15 residues long. Germline CDR1 and CDR2: LGHDT and YNNKEL (reference sequence). V was trimmed by 1 base and J by 7 bases, leaving 17 bases between them. CDR3 coding DNA: TGTGCCAGCAGCCAAGTTTTTAGCGGCCCGGGGGAGCAGTACTTC. Residues: CASSQVFSGPGEQYF.

This clone was detected once. This chain links TRBV18 with TRBJ1-1, with no clear D. The CDR3 loop spans 13 amino acids. Trimming pared 1 base from V and 3 bases from J, leaving 6 bases between. Germline V lookup: CDR1 KGHSH, CDR2 LQKENI. The DNA of the CDR3 is TGTGCCAGCTCACCACTTTCAGACACTGAAGCTTTCTTT. It translates to CASSPLSDTEAFF.

J is TRBJ2-7 and V is TRBV30; 7 nucleotides align to TRBD1. J gave up 3 bases and V 5 bases, and 13 bases lay outside the gene matches. CDR1 is GTSNPN and CDR2 is SVGIG in the germline V gene (reference sequence). There are 15 residues in the CDR3. The CDR3 sequence: CAWCKDRLKGYEQYF. DNA of the CDR3: TGTGCCTGGTGTAAGGACAGGCTAAAAGGCTACGAGCAGTACTTC.

The chain links TRBV28 to TRBJ2-1, with 9 nucleotides matching TRBD1. Germline loops: CDR1 MDHEN, CDR2 SYDVKM. The J segment lost 1 base and the V segment lost 4 bases, leaving 5 bases of the junction unmatched. The CDR3 is 16 residues long. CDR3 sequence (DNA): TGTGCCAGCAGTTCCCCCGGGACAGGGTCCTACAATGAGCAGTTCTTC. Its protein is CASSSPGTGSYNEQFF.

The chain carries TRBV14 and TRBJ1-1; possible D gene TRBD1, 6 bases. This CDR3 has 13 residues. V shed 4 bases and J shed 3 bases, with 9 bases lying between them. Germline V gene sequence: CDR1 SGHDN, CDR2 FVKESK. CDR3 loop: CASSRNRDTEAFF. DNA of the CDR3: TGTGCCAGCAGCCGGAACAGGGACACTGAAGCTTTCTTT.

This chain joins TRBV3-1 (or the pseudogene TRBV3-2) and TRBJ1-4; TRBD1 matches at 10 bases. This CDR3 spans 14 amino acids. Germline CDR1 is LGHDT and CDR2 is YNNKEL (reference sequence). Unmatched junction bases numbered 2, after V lost 2 bases and J lost 8 bases. The CDR3 DNA reads TGTGCCAGCAGCCAACGGACAGGGGGAGAAAAACTGTTTTTT. Amino acids: CASSQRTGGEKLFF.

This chain joins TRBV28 and TRBJ1-5; D is undetermined. V was pared by 5 bases and J by 4 bases, with 9 bases between. In germline, CDR1 is MDHEN, CDR2 SYDVKM. This CDR3 is 13 amino acids long. CDR3 DNA: TGTGCCAGCAGTCTCCAGACAAATCAGCCCCAGCATTTT. Its protein is CASSLQTNQPQHF.

V usage is TRBV6-5 and J usage is TRBJ1-3, with D uncertain. Per germline, CDR1 MNHEY and CDR2 SVGAGI. The CDR3 is 16 amino acids. The V end lost 0 bases, the J end lost 4 bases, and 13 bases lay between the germline ends. This CDR3 is CASSYSIWANGNTIYF. CDR3 nucleotides: TGTGCCAGCAGTTACTCGATTTGGGCGAACGGAAACACCATATATTTT.

CDR3 protein: CASSRDLGGEQYF. Written as DNA, the CDR3 is TGTGCCAGCAGTCGAGACCTTGGTGGCGAGCAGTACTTC. The chain employs TRBV2 and TRBJ2-7; D gene uncertain. This CDR3 is 13 amino acids long. Trimming left V 5 bases short and J 6 bases short, with 14 bases between. Germline CDR1 and CDR2: SNHLY and FYNNEI. Full variable domain (outside the CDR3, taken from reference TRBV2 and TRBJ2-7): EPEVTQTPSHQVTQMGQEVILRCVPISNHLYFYWYRQILGQKVEFLVSFYNNEISEKSEIFDDQFSVERPDGSNFTLKIRSTKLEDSAMYFCASSRDLGGEQYFGPGTRLTVT.

This clone has only a few counts. The chain recombines TRBV10-1 with TRBJ1-6, with unresolved D. Per the germline V gene, CDR1 is WNHNN and CDR2 is SYGVQD (reference sequence). The CDR3 loop spans 13 amino acids. V gave up 4 bases and J gave up 7 bases, with 8 bases separating them. The CDR3 protein is CASSGSLNSPLHF. In nucleotides, the CDR3 is TGCGCCAGCAGTGGGAGCCTAAATTCACCCCTCCACTTT.

This clone was seen just once. The chain uses TRBV4-1 and TRBJ2-1, with 10 nucleotides matching TRBD2. CDR1 is MGHRA and CDR2 is YSYEKL in the germline V gene. The CDR3 runs to 16 residues. Trimming cost V 4 bases and J 3 bases; bases outside gene matches: 6. The CDR3 sequence: CASSRFTSGDYNEQFF. CDR3 coding DNA: TGCGCCAGCAGCCGATTCACTAGCGGGGACTACAATGAGCAGTTCTTC.

This rearrangement joins TRBV5-1 to TRBJ2-7; D is unclear. Germline loops: CDR1 SGHRS, CDR2 YFSETQ. The V gene lost 1 base and the J gene lost 6 bases, with 5 bases spanning the gap. This CDR3 is built from 11 residues. The CDR3: CASSLHFEQYF. The CDR3 coding sequence is TGCGCCAGCAGCTTGCACTTCGAGCAGTACTTC.

The V and J genes are TRBV27 and TRBJ1-6; a weak D match, TRBD1 (5 bases). Per germline, CDR1 MNHEY and CDR2 SMNVEV (reference sequence). The CDR3 totals 15 residues. V lost 6 bases to trimming and J lost 3 bases, with 12 bases between them. The CDR3 sequence is CASSLATVYNSPLHF. The CDR3 DNA is TGTGCCAGCAGCCTAGCGACAGTCTATAATTCACCCCTCCACTTT.

V usage is TRBV19 and J usage is TRBJ1-5; no reliable D call. The CDR3 is 13 residues long. Germline CDR1 LNHDA, CDR2 SQIVND (reference sequence). V was cut by 4 bases and J by 6 bases, with 10 bases left in between. The CDR3 DNA reads TGTGCCAGTAGTAGCAGCTCGGGTCAGCCCCAGCATTTT. Translated: CASSSSSGQPQHF.

This chain connects TRBV19 to TRBJ2-3, with unresolved D. V lost 7 bases to trimming and J lost 2 bases, with 4 bases between them. The CDR3 contains 11 residues. The germline gives CDR1 LNHDA, CDR2 SQIVND (reference sequence). As DNA, the CDR3 is TGTGCCAGTACCAACACAGATACGCAGTATTTT. This encodes CASTNTDTQYF.

V usage is TRBV20-1 and J usage is TRBJ2-7; D remains unclear. Per germline, CDR1 DFQATT and CDR2 SNEGSKA (reference sequence). Trimming took off 5 bases at V and 6 bases at J, with 5 bases between the two ends. The CDR3 is 9 amino acids. CDR3 DNA: TGCAGTGCTTGGCCCGAGCAGTACTTC. Translation: CSAWPEQYF.

The chain combines TRBV6-5 with TRBJ2-3; D possibly corresponds to TRBD1 (6 bases). Trimming cost V 6 bases and J 4 bases, with 17 bases left between them. This CDR3 is built from 15 residues. CDR1 is MNHEY, CDR2 SVGAGI, per germline. The CDR3 region is CASSQGSYGPDTQYF. The CDR3 nucleotides are TGTGCCAGCAGCCAGGGGAGCTACGGCCCAGATACGCAGTATTTT.

The chain recombines TRBV13 with TRBJ2-3; TRBD2 is a possible D gene (5 bases). Trimming cost V 1 base and J 9 bases, with 11 bases left between them. Germline lookup yields CDR1 PRHDT and CDR2 FYEKMQ (reference sequence). This CDR3 has 13 amino acids. In DNA form, the CDR3 reads TGTGCCAGCAGCTTAGCGGGGAGCAAAACGCAGTATTTT. This gives the protein CASSLAGSKTQYF.

This clone showed up just a few times. The V and J genes are TRBV28 and TRBJ1-1; TRBD1 agrees at 8 bases. Germline CDR1 reads MDHEN; CDR2 reads SYDVKM. This CDR3 is 14 amino acids long. V lost 5 bases, J lost 7 bases, and 9 bases stayed unmatched. The CDR3 nucleotides read TGTGCCAGCAGTCAGCCGGGACAGGTACGTGAAGCTTTCTTT. Translating it yields CASSQPGQVREAFF.

The CDR3 protein is CASSFEGTETNSGNTIYF. The CDR3 nucleotides read TGTGCCAGCAGTTTCGAGGGTACCGAGACAAACTCTGGAAACACCATATATTTT. The chain combines TRBV28 with TRBJ1-3; no clear D gene. This CDR3 is 18 amino acids long. CDR1 is MDHEN and CDR2 is SYDVKM in the germline V gene. V lost 3 bases, J lost 0 bases, and 18 bases lay in between. Variable domain in full (rest from reference TRBV28 and TRBJ1-3): DVKVTQSSRYLVKRTGEKVFLECVQDMDHENMFWYRQDPGLGLRLIYFSYDVKMKEKGDIPEGYSVSREKKERFSLILESASTNQTSMYLCASSFEGTETNSGNTIYFGEGSWLTVV.

As concerns this clone: Distinct nucleotide sequences in the sample also encode this CDR3. CDR3 sequence (DNA): TGTGCCAGCAGTTTCCGAGAGGGGACTGAAGCTTTCTTT. This gives the protein CASSFREGTEAFF. The chain employs TRBV27 and TRBJ1-1; maybe TRBD1 (5 bases). Germline V CDR1 and CDR2: MNHEY, SMNVEV (reference sequence). The CDR3 contains 13 residues. The V and J ends lost 3 bases and 5 bases respectively, with 10 bases between them.

The gene calls are TRBV6-5 and TRBJ1-2, with D perhaps matching TRBD1 (6 bases). Trimming cost V 8 bases and J 4 bases, with 20 bases left between them. From germline, CDR1 is MNHEY and CDR2 SVGAGI. The CDR3 has 15 amino acids. CDR3 in amino acids: CASPPDGSGAYGYTF. As DNA, the CDR3 is TGTGCCAGCCCCCCTGACGGGTCGGGGGCCTATGGCTACACCTTC.

The chain links TRBV14 to TRBJ1-6; tentatively, D is TRBD1 (5 bases). The CDR3 length is 16 residues. V was cut by 3 bases and J by 3 bases, with 12 bases left in between. Germline V CDR1 and CDR2: SGHDN, FVKESK. The CDR3 sequence: CASSHSTDYYNSPLHF. Here the CDR3 DNA reads TGTGCCAGCAGCCACTCGACAGACTACTATAATTCACCCCTCCACTTT.